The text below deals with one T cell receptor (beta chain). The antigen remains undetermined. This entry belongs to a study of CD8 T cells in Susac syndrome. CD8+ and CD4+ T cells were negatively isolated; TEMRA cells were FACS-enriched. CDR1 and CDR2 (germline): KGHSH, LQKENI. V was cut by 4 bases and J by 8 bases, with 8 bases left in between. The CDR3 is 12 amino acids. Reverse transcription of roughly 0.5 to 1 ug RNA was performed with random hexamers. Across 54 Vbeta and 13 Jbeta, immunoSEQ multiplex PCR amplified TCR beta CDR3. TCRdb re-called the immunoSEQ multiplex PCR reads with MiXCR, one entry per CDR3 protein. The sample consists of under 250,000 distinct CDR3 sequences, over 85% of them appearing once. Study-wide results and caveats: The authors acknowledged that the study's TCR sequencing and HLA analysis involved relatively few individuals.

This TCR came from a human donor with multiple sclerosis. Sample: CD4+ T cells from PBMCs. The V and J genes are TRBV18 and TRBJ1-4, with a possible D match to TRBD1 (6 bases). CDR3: CASSRGGEKLFF. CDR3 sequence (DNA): TGTGCCAGCTCACGCGGGGGCGAAAAACTGTTTTTT.